This entry lists 32 T cell receptor beta chains sequenced from one sample in a study of blood T cell repertoires in COVID-19. Only in-frame clones appear in the TCRdb table, and some are missing; sequencing was by immunoSEQ multiplex PCR. The data show hundreds of thousands of clones, with approximately 90% seen just once and around 2% held by the top ten. Input material: PBMCs or T cells enriched from blood (not recorded which). Source of these receptors: a woman in her fifties or sixties in a cohort exposed to, infected with or recovered from COVID-19 (not recorded which).

The chain joins TRBV29-1 to TRBJ2-1, with 9 bases that match TRBD1. The length of the CDR3 is 15 residues. Trimming at V came to 5 bases and at J to 3 bases, leaving 8 bases not matched to a gene. The germline V gene encodes CDR1 SQVTM and CDR2 ANQGSEA. CDR3 residues: CSVRPGTGSYNEQFF. In DNA form, the CDR3 reads TGCAGCGTTAGACCCGGGACAGGGAGCTACAATGAGCAGTTCTTC.

This rearrangement joins TRBV7-8 to TRBJ1-1; D is uncertain. In germline, CDR1 is SGHVS, CDR2 FQNEAQ. Trimming took off 2 bases at V and 4 bases at J, with 17 bases between the two ends. CDR3 length: 16 amino acids. CDR3 residues: CASSLSLSGYSTEAFF. CDR3 DNA: TGTGCCAGCAGCTTATCGTTATCGGGGTATAGCACTGAAGCTTTCTTT.

The V gene is TRBV30, the J gene TRBJ2-1, with 9 bases fitting TRBD2. V gave up 4 bases and J gave up 6 bases; unmatched junction bases: 4. The CDR3 totals 13 residues. In germline, CDR1 is GTSNPN, CDR2 SVGIG (reference sequence). CDR3 protein: CAWNLAGSNEQFF. The CDR3 DNA reads TGTGCCTGGAACCTAGCGGGGTCCAATGAGCAGTTCTTC.

The chain couples TRBV9 to TRBJ1-6, with 7 bases lining up with TRBD1. The CDR3 contains 16 residues. V shed 3 bases, J shed 5 bases, and the junction held 8 bases outside the gene matches. Looked up from germline, CDR1 is SGDLS and CDR2 is YYNGEE. CDR3 loop: CASSGGDRENNSPLHF. The CDR3 nucleotides read TGTGCCAGCAGCGGGGGTGACAGGGAGAATAATTCACCCCTCCACTTT.

The rearrangement joins TRBV18 to TRBJ2-7; 8 bases fit TRBD1. This CDR3 region has 15 residues. In germline, CDR1 is KGHSH, CDR2 LQKENI. Trimming took 2 bases from V and 5 from J; bases not matched to a gene: 8. Here the CDR3 DNA reads TGTGCCAGCTCACCAGGCGGCAGGGGGCAAGACGAGCAGTACTTC. Translated, it gives CASSPGGRGQDEQYF. The full variable domain, with the rest looked up from reference TRBV18 and TRBJ2-7, is NAGVMQNPRHLVRRRGQEARLRCSPMKGHSHVYWYRQLPEEGLKFMVYLQKENIIDESGMPKERFSAEFPKEGPSILRIQQVVRGDSAAYFCASSPGGRGQDEQYFGPGTRLTVT.

This rearrangement joins TRBV3-1 (or the pseudogene TRBV3-2) to TRBJ2-1; 12 bases are shared with TRBD2. Germline values: CDR1 LGHDT, CDR2 YNNKEL (reference sequence). V shed 2 bases, J shed 9 bases, and the junction held 2 bases outside the gene matches. CDR3 size: 14 residues. CDR3 sequence reads: CASSQSSGRGEQFF. The CDR3 DNA is TGTGCCAGCAGCCAATCTAGCGGGAGGGGTGAGCAGTTCTTC.

This sequence joins TRBV19 and TRBJ2-5; D is possibly TRBD1 (6 bases). V lost 3 bases and J lost 2, with 13 bases in between. Germline values: CDR1 LNHDA, CDR2 SQIVND (reference sequence). The CDR3 totals 15 residues. CDR3 bases: TGTGCCAGTAGTATCAAATCAGGGACACAAGAGACCCAGTACTTC. Protein product: CASSIKSGTQETQYF.

The table lists this clone with a few counts. V and J are TRBV9 and TRBJ2-1, with 9 bases matching TRBD2. This CDR3 region has 17 residues. The V gene end was trimmed by 0 bases and the J gene end by 7 bases; junction bases not matched to a gene: 11. In germline, CDR1 is SGDLS, CDR2 YYNGEE. The CDR3 coding sequence is TGTGCCAGCAGCGTAGGGCTAGCGGGATCGGGGGGGAATGAGCAGTTCTTC. Protein product: CASSVGLAGSGGNEQFF.

The chain has TRBV27 and TRBJ2-5, with D unresolved. This CDR3 is built from 16 residues. Trimming took off 5 bases at V and 0 bases at J, with 16 bases between the two ends. The germline V gene encodes CDR1 MNHEY and CDR2 SMNVEV (reference sequence). The CDR3 spells CASSKRHPTYQETQYF. CDR3 in DNA: TGTGCCAGCAGTAAAAGACACCCGACGTACCAAGAGACCCAGTACTTC.

The chain combines TRBV11-3 with TRBJ2-1, with 9 positions matching TRBD1. This CDR3 contains 13 residues. The germline V gene has CDR1 SGHNT and CDR2 YENEEA. The trim removed 5 bases at V and 12 bases at J, leaving 8 bases unmatched. The CDR3: CASSQTGGGGQFF. CDR3 DNA: TGTGCCAGCAGCCAAACAGGGGGCGGAGGGCAGTTCTTC.

The J gene is TRBJ2-7, the V gene TRBV3-1 (or the pseudogene TRBV3-2); 7 positions agree with TRBD1. Losses at the gene ends were 0 bases for V and 2 bases for J; bases not matched to a gene: 7. CDR3 length equals 16 residues. Germline CDR1 is LGHDT and CDR2 is YNNKEL (reference sequence). The CDR3 DNA follows: TGTGCCAGCAGCCAAGATTGGTTCGACAGGGCCTACGAGCAGTACTTC. It is translated as CASSQDWFDRAYEQYF.

V usage is TRBV11-1 and J usage is TRBJ1-1; no definite D call. In germline, CDR1 is SGHAT, CDR2 FQDESV (reference sequence). This CDR3 has 12 residues. The ends were cut back, 5 bases at V and 1 base at J, with 5 bases in the middle. For the CDR3, the DNA is TGTGCCAGCAGCCTCTCGAACACTGAAGCTTTCTTT. This encodes CASSLSNTEAFF.

This clone was found once. CDR3 DNA sequence: TGCGCCCCCCCGGGGTATGGCAATCAGCCCCAGCATTTT. Its protein product is CAPPGYGNQPQHF. The rearrangement links TRBV4-3 to TRBJ1-5; D remains unclear. The germline V gene encodes CDR1 LGHNA and CDR2 YSLEER. This CDR3 contains 13 residues. V lost 11 bases to trimming and J lost 2 bases, with 13 bases between them.

This clone was seen many times. This sequence joins TRBV21-1 and TRBJ2-2; the table's D call of TRBD1 was not tested on the DNA. TRBV21-1 is a listed pseudogene. This CDR3 has 14 amino acids. This CDR3 is CASSMGQYTGELFF. CDR3 nucleotide sequence: TGTGCCAGCAGCATGGGACAGTACACCGGGGAGCTGTTTTTT.

The chain recombines TRBV28 with TRBJ2-7, with D tentatively TRBD2 (6 bases). V lost 6 bases to trimming and J lost 1 base, with 16 bases between them. This CDR3 has 15 amino acids. From germline, CDR1 is MDHEN and CDR2 SYDVKM. The CDR3 bases are TGTGCCAGCAGAATAAGTGCGGGGAGATCCTACGAGCAGTACTTC. This gives the protein CASRISAGRSYEQYF.

The CDR3 nucleotides are TGTGCCAGCAGCAAAGCGAGCACCATTCCGAACAATGAGCAGTTCTTC. Amino acid sequence: CASSKASTIPNNEQFF. This rearrangement joins TRBV21-1 to TRBJ2-1; the table's D call TRBD2 went unverified against the DNA. TRBV21-1 is deemed a pseudogene. The CDR3 contains 16 residues.

V is TRBV5-1 and J is TRBJ1-1; the D is unclear. The ends were cut back, 0 bases at V and 1 base at J, with 13 bases in the middle. The CDR3 totals 16 residues. Germline CDR1 is SGHRS and CDR2 is YFSETQ. CDR3 protein: CASSLAGVTANTEAFF. The CDR3 DNA sequence: TGCGCCAGCAGCTTGGCGGGTGTCACGGCGAACACTGAAGCTTTCTTT.

The rearrangement links TRBV28 to TRBJ1-2; a possible D gene is TRBD1 (6 bases). The CDR3 extends over 13 amino acids. V was trimmed by 7 bases and J by 1 base, leaving 10 bases between them. Germline V lookup: CDR1 MDHEN, CDR2 SYDVKM. The CDR3 DNA follows: TGTGCCAGCAATCAGGGGATTAACTATGGCTACACCTTC. This sequence encodes CASNQGINYGYTF.

The chain links TRBV9 to TRBJ2-2; possibly TRBD1 for D (6 bases). The length of the CDR3 is 14 residues. CDR1 is SGDLS and CDR2 is YYNGEE in the germline V gene. V lost 5 bases to trimming and J lost 5 bases, with 13 bases between them. The CDR3 is CASSPDSHTGELFF. DNA for the CDR3: TGTGCCAGCAGTCCGGACAGTCATACCGGGGAGCTGTTTTTT.

The CDR3 is CASSGVTGGLNGYTF. CDR3 DNA sequence: TGTGCCAGCAGTGGCGTGACAGGGGGACTAAATGGCTACACCTTC. The genes are TRBV25-1 and TRBJ1-2; 9 nucleotides agree with TRBD1. Germline V gives CDR1 MGHDK, CDR2 SYGVNS. This CDR3 is built from 15 residues. J lost 6 bases, V lost 4 bases, and 9 bases had no gene match.

This chain uses TRBV30 with TRBJ1-6; TRBD1 aligns across 8 bases. Trimming at V came to 5 bases and at J to 7 bases, leaving 4 bases not matched to a gene. CDR3 size: 13 residues. Looked up from germline, CDR1 is GTSNPN and CDR2 is SVGIG (reference sequence). The CDR3: CAWAQGANSPLHF. The DNA for the CDR3 is TGTGCCTGGGCGCAGGGGGCGAATTCACCCCTCCACTTT.

The chain combines TRBV5-6 with TRBJ1-1, with D possibly matching TRBD1 (6 bases). The V and J ends lost 4 bases and 6 bases respectively, with 13 bases between them. The germline V gene has CDR1 SGHDT and CDR2 YYEEEE. This CDR3 is built from 13 residues. CDR3 coding DNA: TGTGCCAGCAGCGAGCTTTGGACAGCTGAAGCTTTCTTT. This sequence encodes CASSELWTAEAFF.

The chain has TRBV4-2 and TRBJ1-5, with unresolved D. The CDR3 is made up of 13 amino acids. Germline lookup yields CDR1 LGHNA and CDR2 YNFKEQ. The germline V and J ends were trimmed by 1 base and 8 bases, with 9 bases remaining between them. In nucleotides, the CDR3 is TGTGCCAGCAGCCAAGGGGCAATGGAGCCCCAGCATTTT. It specifies CASSQGAMEPQHF.

The V gene is TRBV6-5, the J gene TRBJ1-1, with D maybe TRBD1 (6 bases). Trimming stripped 6 bases from V and 5 bases from J, with 16 bases between. Germline-derived CDR1 and CDR2 are MNHEY and SVGAGI. The CDR3 has 14 residues. CDR3: CASSPGGGWTEAFF. In DNA form, the CDR3 reads TGTGCCAGCAGCCCGGGAGGGGGATGGACTGAAGCTTTCTTT.

V usage is TRBV11-3 and J usage is TRBJ2-1; 8 nucleotides line up with TRBD2. Trimming at V came to 1 base and at J to 7 bases, leaving 12 bases not matched to a gene. Germline CDR1 is SGHNT and CDR2 is YENEEA. The CDR3 is 17 amino acids. As DNA, the CDR3 is TGTGCCAGCAGCTTAGCGGTGAGAAGCGGGAGAGGGAATGAGCAGTTCTTC. Amino acids: CASSLAVRSGRGNEQFF.

This clone showed up just once. This rearrangement joins TRBV6-5 to TRBJ1-6, with a tentative D call TRBD1 (6 bases). Germline lookup yields CDR1 MNHEY and CDR2 SVGAGI. The CDR3 is made up of 15 amino acids. V was cut by 6 bases and J by 5 bases, with 14 bases left in between. This CDR3 is CASSYLGGDNSPLHF. Written as DNA, the CDR3 is TGTGCCAGCAGCTATTTAGGGGGAGATAATTCACCCCTCCACTTT.

This clone was detected only once. This chain connects TRBV2 to TRBJ2-5; 16 bases fit TRBD2. Per the germline V gene, CDR1 is SNHLY and CDR2 is FYNNEI. CDR3 length: 15 amino acids. V shed 8 bases, J shed 4 bases, and the junction held 4 bases outside the gene matches. CDR3 coding DNA: TGTGCCAGCGGGGGGACTAGCGGGAGGGGAGAGACCCAGTACTTC. Translated, it gives CASGGTSGRGETQYF.

V is TRBV19 and J is TRBJ2-7; 10 bases align to TRBD2. From germline, CDR1 is LNHDA and CDR2 SQIVND (reference sequence). Unmatched junction bases numbered 0, after V lost 5 bases and J lost 5 bases. This CDR3 has 12 amino acids. The CDR3: CASSGTSDEQYF. The CDR3 DNA reads as TGTGCCAGTAGTGGGACTAGCGACGAGCAGTACTTC.

The rearrangement uses TRBV14 and TRBJ2-7; D gene unclear. Trimming removed 0 bases at V and 4 bases at J, with 7 bases between. Germline CDR1 and CDR2: SGHDN and FVKESK. The CDR3 totals 13 residues. Written as DNA, the CDR3 is TGTGCCAGCAGCCAAGATCTCGGGTACGAGCAGTACTTC. This encodes CASSQDLGYEQYF.

The chain is built from TRBV30 and TRBJ2-3; a possible D gene is TRBD1 (5 bases). Looked up from germline, CDR1 is GTSNPN and CDR2 is SVGIG (reference sequence). Trimming cost V 7 bases and J 3 bases, with 11 bases left between them. The CDR3 is 12 residues long. This CDR3 reads CALDKGTDTQYF. The CDR3 region has the DNA TGTGCCTTGGACAAGGGGACAGATACGCAGTATTTT.

This sequence joins TRBV19 and TRBJ1-4; 8 positions match TRBD1. Germline CDR1 reads LNHDA; CDR2 reads SQIVND (reference sequence). The ends lost 5 bases at V and 8 bases at J; junction bases unmatched: 13. The CDR3 spans 16 residues. In nucleotides, the CDR3 is TGTGCCAGTAGTGCTGCGGACAGGGCCTGGGGAGAAAAACTGTTTTTT. Translated, it gives CASSAADRAWGEKLFF.

The V call is TRBV29-1, the J call TRBJ2-7; D is perhaps TRBD1 (5 bases). CDR1 and CDR2 from the germline V gene are SQVTM and ANQGSEA. CDR3 length equals 15 residues. Trimming took off 6 bases at V and 0 bases at J, with 18 bases between the two ends. CDR3 protein: CSVTVGRRSSYEQYF. DNA for the CDR3: TGCAGCGTGACAGTTGGGCGCCGAAGCTCCTACGAGCAGTACTTC.